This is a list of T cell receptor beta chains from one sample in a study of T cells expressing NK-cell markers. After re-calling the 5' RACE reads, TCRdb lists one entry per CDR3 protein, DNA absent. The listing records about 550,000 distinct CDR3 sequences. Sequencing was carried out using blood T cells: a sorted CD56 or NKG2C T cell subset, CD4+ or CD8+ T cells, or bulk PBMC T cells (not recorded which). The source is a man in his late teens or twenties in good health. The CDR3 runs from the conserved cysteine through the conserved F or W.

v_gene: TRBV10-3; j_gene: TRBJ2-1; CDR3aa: CAISESTTNEQFF
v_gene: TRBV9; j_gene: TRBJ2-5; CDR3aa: CASSVTPGQETQYF
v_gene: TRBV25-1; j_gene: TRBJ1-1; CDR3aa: CASSDPERGSTEAFF
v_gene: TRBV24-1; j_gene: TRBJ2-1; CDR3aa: CATSDRPGRGFGNEQFF
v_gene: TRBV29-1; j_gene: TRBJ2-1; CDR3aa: CSVWDYYPSNEQFF
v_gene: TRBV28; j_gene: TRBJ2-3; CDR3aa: CASRLYRPGSSYTQYF
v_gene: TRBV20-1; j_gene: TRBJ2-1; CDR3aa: CSANDREGRYNEQFF
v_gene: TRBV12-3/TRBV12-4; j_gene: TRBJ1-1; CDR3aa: CASRTLTGKEAFF
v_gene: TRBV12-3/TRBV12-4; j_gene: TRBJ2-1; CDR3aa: CASSLGAGLAYNEQFF
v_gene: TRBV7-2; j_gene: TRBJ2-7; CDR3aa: CASSLAHTPTAEQYF
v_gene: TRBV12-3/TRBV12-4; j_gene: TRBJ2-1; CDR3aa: CASSRTSGRGLGEQFF
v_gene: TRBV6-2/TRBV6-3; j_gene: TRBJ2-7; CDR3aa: CASSYGAGATSEQYF
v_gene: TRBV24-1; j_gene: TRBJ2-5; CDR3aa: CATSDPVSGGQETQYF
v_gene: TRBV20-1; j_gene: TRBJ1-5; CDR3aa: CSARGDSTQPQHF
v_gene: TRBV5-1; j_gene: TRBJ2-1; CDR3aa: CASSLAMSAGGRNEQFF
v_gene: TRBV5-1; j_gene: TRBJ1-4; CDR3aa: CASSLRGTTNEKLFF
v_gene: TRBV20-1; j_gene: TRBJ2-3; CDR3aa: CSARDHTDSGFPDTQYF
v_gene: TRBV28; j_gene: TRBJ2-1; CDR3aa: CASSWTSGTLSLYNEQFF
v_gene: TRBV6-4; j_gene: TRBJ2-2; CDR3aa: CASSDFPVGSGRTGELFF
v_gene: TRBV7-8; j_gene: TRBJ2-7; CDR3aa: CASSSRRSSYEQYF
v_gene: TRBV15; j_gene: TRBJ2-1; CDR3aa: CATSRDTGEVHNEQFF
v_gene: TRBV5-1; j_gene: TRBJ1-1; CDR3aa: CASSLAEGTGASTEAFF
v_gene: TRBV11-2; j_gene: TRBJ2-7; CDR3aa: CASSSFGDLYEQYF
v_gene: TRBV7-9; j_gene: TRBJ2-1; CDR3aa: CASSPPAALAGVMGEQFF
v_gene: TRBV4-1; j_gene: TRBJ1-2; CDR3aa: CASSQDRGPGYTF
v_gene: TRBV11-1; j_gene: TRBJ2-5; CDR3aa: CASSFTGDETQYF
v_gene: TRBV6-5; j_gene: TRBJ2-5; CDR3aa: CASGGLQETQYF
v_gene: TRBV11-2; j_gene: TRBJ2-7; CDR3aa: CASSLQSTGAGIYEQYF
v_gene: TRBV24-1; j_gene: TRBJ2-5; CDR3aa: CATSAYSRGKETQYF
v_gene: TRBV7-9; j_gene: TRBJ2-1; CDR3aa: CASSSPLAGGGNEQFF
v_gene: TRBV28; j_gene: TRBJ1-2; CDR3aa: CASSWAGGEGYGYTF
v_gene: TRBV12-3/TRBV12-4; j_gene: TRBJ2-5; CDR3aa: CASSPGQGGTQYF
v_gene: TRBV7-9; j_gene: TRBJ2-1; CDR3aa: CASSLTPTGNEQFF
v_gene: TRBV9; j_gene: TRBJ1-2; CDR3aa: CASSEGLGAGGYTF
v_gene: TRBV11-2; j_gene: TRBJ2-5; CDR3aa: CASSPRASGGRGETQYF
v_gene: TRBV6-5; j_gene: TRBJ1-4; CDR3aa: CASSYPTPTNEKLFF
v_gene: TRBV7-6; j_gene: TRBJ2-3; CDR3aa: CASSYTGADTQYF